This T cell receptor beta chain was identified in a study of CD8 T cells in Susac syndrome (dated by TCRdb to the late 2010s). Study-wide context: Whether CD8+ T cell activation and differentiation in Susac syndrome was antigen driven was tested using repertoire sequencing.

A remark on this clonotype: Its antigen is still unknown. No much larger clone is present one base from it, and per-base qualities are unavailable.

Taken from cysteine to phenylalanine, the CDR3 has 13 residues. The entry retains the CDR3 DNA only, 39 bases that are in frame from base 1. CDR1 SQVTM and CDR2 ANQGSEA are derived from the germline V gene. Trimming removed 0 bases from V and 5 bases from J, leaving 9 bases between the germline ends. RNA was extracted using the RNeasy kit, and about 0.45 to 1 ug of the RNA was reverse transcribed with random hexamers. TCR beta CDR3 regions were amplified with the immunoSEQ multiplex PCR assay covering 54 Vbeta and 13 Jbeta segments. PCR amplification bias was corrected using a synthetic template baseline for primer optimization and computational correction. For the original study's pipeline: Reads were annotated to V, D and J genes per IMGT and analyzed with immunoSEQ Analyzer, keeping only productive sequences. Clonality was calculated as one minus the Shannon entropy normalized by log2 of the number of productive unique sequences. For each patient and control, public and private clones were evaluated among the 100 most prevalent clones. Clones were defined as Susac-specific when absent from the healthy and MS cohorts, from over 950 published viral clones and from other ImmuneACCESS disease sequences. TCRdb reprocessing: public reads trimmed at Q25 with fastp, clones called with MiXCR, in-frame beta chains kept. Under each unique CDR3 protein, matching rows form one entry showing the most common genes and DNA. TCRdb assigned the V and J calls; the authors' analysis was not used. A total of 150,000 to 250,000 distinct CDR3 sequences appear in this sample, about 95% of them only once. The top ten clones comprise just under 0.095% of the sample.

High-throughput TCR beta sequencing profiled peripheral blood CD8+ and CD4+ T cells from healthy donors, Susac syndrome patients and multiple sclerosis patients. The multiple sclerosis controls were treatment-naive patients who had stable or active relapsing-remitting disease and met the revised McDonald criteria. Bulk CD8+ and CD4+ T cells were purified by magnetic negative isolation, while CD8+ TEMRA cells were enriched using FACS. Blood was collected in EDTA tubes and processed within 24 hours, with PBMCs isolated through density gradient centrifugation. PBMCs intended for TCR sequencing were cryopreserved in liquid nitrogen and thawed later in a water bath at 37 degrees C. Purity of sorted or isolated CD4+, CD8+ and CD8+ TEMRA cells was at least 90%. General study outcomes and caveats: The number of individuals in the TCR sequencing and HLA analysis was acknowledged as relatively small.

The sequencing sample was made of CD4+ T cells from PBMCs. The rearranged chain carries TRBV29-1 and TRBJ2-3; no D segment can be confidently identified. The origin of this receptor is a human donor with multiple sclerosis. The CDR3 amino acid sequence is: CSVEDRQIDTQYF. At the DNA level, the sequence is TGCAGCGTTGAAGATCGGCAGATAGATACGCAGTATTTT.